Listed below are T cell receptor beta chains from one sample, sequenced in a study of cytomegalovirus exposure and HLA in healthy donors. Sequencing used immunoSEQ multiplex PCR; TCRdb keeps in-frame clones, though not all of them. Of 150,000 to 200,000 clones listed, 85% are singletons. What was sequenced was PBMCs. Receptors originate from a woman aged 45-59 years in good health and CMV-seronegative. Both conserved end residues are part of each CDR3. A D gene is named only where the DNA matches it firmly. Clone size is given for some rows only: seen once, a few or many times, or a class if the clone is expanded.

d_call clone_size j_call v_call cdr3_aa cdr3_nt
- - TRBJ2-1 TRBV11-3 CASSLPQGRHEQFF TGTGCCAGCAGCTTGCCACAGGGTCGGCATGAGCAGTTCTTC
TRBD2 - TRBJ2-7 TRBV6-6 CASSTWGGSEYEQYF TGTGCCAGCAGTACCTGGGGCGGGAGTGAGTACGAGCAGTACTTC
- once TRBJ1-3 TRBV28 CASSFMGQPTEGNTIYF TGTGCCAGCAGTTTTATGGGACAACCAACGGAGGGAAACACCATATATTTT
TRBD2 - TRBJ2-1 TRBV5-6 CASSLASGTYNEQFF TGTGCCAGCAGCTTGGCTAGCGGTACCTACAATGAGCAGTTCTTC
- - TRBJ2-7 TRBV11-2 CASGGTYEQYF TGTGCCAGCGGCGGAACCTACGAGCAGTACTTC
- - TRBJ2-1 TRBV28 CASSPNQYNEQFF TGTGCCAGCAGTCCCAACCAGTACAATGAGCAGTTCTTC
TRBD2 - TRBJ2-3 TRBV30 CAWSIGGRRADTQYF TGTGCCTGGAGTATCGGCGGGAGACGGGCAGATACGCAGTATTTT
TRBD1 - TRBJ2-3 TRBV28 CASSLGTGVFSGTQYF TGTGCCAGCAGCTTAGGGACAGGAGTATTCAGTGGTACGCAGTATTTT
TRBD2 - TRBJ2-2 TRBV19 CASYTGGGTGELFF TGTGCCAGTTACACGGGAGGCGGGACCGGGGAGCTGTTTTTT
TRBD2 - TRBJ2-7 TRBV2 CASRISGINNNEQYF TGTGCCAGCAGGATTAGCGGGATTAATAACAACGAGCAGTACTTC
TRBD2 once TRBJ2-7 TRBV5-1 CASSLGPSGSYEQYF TGCGCCAGCAGCTTGGGCCCTAGCGGGAGCTACGAGCAGTACTTC
TRBD2 - TRBJ2-1 TRBV6-5 CASSSPGTSIYNEQFF TGTGCCAGCAGTTCCCCCGGGACTAGCATTTACAATGAGCAGTTCTTC
TRBD1 - TRBJ1-1 TRBV18 CASSREQGARNTEAFF TGTGCCAGCTCAAGAGAACAGGGGGCACGGAACACTGAAGCTTTCTTT
- - TRBJ2-7 TRBV25-1 CASLYWDGGGCYEQYF TGTGCCAGCCTCTATTGGGACGGGGGTGGCTGCTACGAGCAGTACTTC
- - TRBJ1-6 TRBV30 CAWSDRTRGSYNSPLHF TGTGCCTGGAGTGACAGGACCCGCGGCTCCTATAATTCACCCCTCCACTTT
TRBD2 - TRBJ2-1 TRBV7-2 CASSPERAGGNNEQFF TGTGCCAGCAGCCCTGAGAGAGCGGGAGGAAACAATGAGCAGTTCTTC
TRBD2 once TRBJ2-1 TRBV6-1 CASSAGSGRVENEQFF TGTGCCAGCAGTGCGGGTAGCGGGAGGGTTGAGAATGAGCAGTTCTTC
- once TRBJ1-5 TRBV28 CASNSYQPQHF TGTGCCAGCAACTCCTATCAGCCCCAGCATTTT
- - TRBJ1-6 TRBV28 CASSLYSSTGPLHF TGTGCCAGCAGTTTATATTCTTCGACCGGGCCCCTCCACTTT
TRBD2 - TRBJ2-3 TRBV6-6 CASSYRTSLSTDTQYF TGTGCCAGCAGTTACCGGACTAGCCTTAGCACAGATACGCAGTATTTT
- - TRBJ1-1 TRBV27 CASSPWGRENTEAFF TGTGCCAGCAGTCCCTGGGGCAGGGAGAACACTGAAGCTTTCTTT
- - TRBJ2-6 TRBV27 CASSLSAANVLTF TGTGCCAGCAGTTTATCAGCAGCCAACGTCCTGACTTTC
- once TRBJ2-2 TRBV29-1 CSGGKWDTGELFF TGCAGCGGAGGGAAATGGGACACCGGGGAGCTGTTTTTT
- - TRBJ2-1 TRBV27 CASSPGDNEQFF TGTGCCAGCAGTCCGGGGGACAATGAGCAGTTCTTC
TRBD2 - TRBJ2-5 TRBV27 CASSYSGRPRETQYF TGTGCCAGCAGTTACAGCGGGAGGCCAAGAGAGACCCAGTACTTC
- - TRBJ2-7 TRBV6-6 CASSYSASASYEQYF TGTGCCAGCAGTTACTCGGCTAGCGCATCCTACGAGCAGTACTTC
TRBD2 - TRBJ2-3 TRBV2 CASSVFLDRLAVARRSTDTQYF TGTGCCAGCAGTGTTTTCCTGGACCGGCTAGCGGTCGCCAGGCGTAGCACAGATACGCAGTATTTT
TRBD2 - TRBJ2-5 TRBV7-2 CASSRAGVRETQYF TGTGCCAGCAGCCGAGCGGGAGTGCGGGAGACCCAGTACTTC
TRBD2 - TRBJ2-3 TRBV4-3 CASSRTSASTDTQYF TGCGCCAGCAGCCGAACTAGCGCGAGCACAGATACGCAGTATTTT
TRBD1 - TRBJ1-1 TRBV27 CASSHGQDNTEAFF TGTGCCAGCAGCCACGGACAGGACAACACTGAAGCTTTCTTT
- few TRBJ1-5 TRBV6-1 CAINRGFKTLQPQHF TGTGCCATTAACCGGGGATTCAAAACTCTTCAGCCCCAGCATTTT
TRBD1 - TRBJ2-5 TRBV5-1 CASSLGTGVRETQYF TGCGCCAGCAGCCTAGGGACAGGAGTCAGGGAGACCCAGTACTTC
- - TRBJ1-2 TRBV28 CASRQGSFGYTF TGTGCCAGCAGACAGGGATCGTTTGGCTACACCTTC
TRBD1 - TRBJ2-7 TRBV19 CASRPGQQGFYEQYF TGTGCCAGTAGACCGGGACAGCAAGGATTCTACGAGCAGTACTTC
- - TRBJ1-1 TRBV6-6 CASTLTMNTEAFF TGTGCCAGCACCCTCACTATGAACACTGAAGCTTTCTTT
TRBD2 - TRBJ2-5 TRBV28 CASGMTSGNGVTQYF TGTGCCAGCGGAATGACTAGCGGGAATGGGGTGACCCAGTACTTC
- - TRBJ2-2 TRBV4-1 CASRQRISNTGELFF TGCGCCAGCAGACAGCGGATTTCGAACACCGGGGAGCTGTTTTTT
TRBD1 - TRBJ2-3 TRBV28 CASSLQGSDTQYF TGTGCCAGCAGTCTACAGGGGTCGGATACGCAGTATTTT
TRBD2 - TRBJ2-1 TRBV5-1 CASSLTSGTGNEQFF TGCGCCAGCAGCTTGACTAGCGGGACTGGGAATGAGCAGTTCTTC
- few TRBJ1-1 TRBV7-9 CASSLQTTSNTEAFF TGTGCCAGCAGCCTCCAAACTACCTCGAACACTGAAGCTTTCTTT
- - TRBJ1-2 TRBV4-2 CASSQDFLPGGNYGYTF TGTGCCAGCAGCCAAGACTTTCTCCCCGGGGGTAACTATGGCTACACCTTC
TRBD1 once TRBJ2-1 TRBV7-3 CASSLNPTGVGDNEQFF TGTGCCAGCAGCTTAAACCCCACAGGGGTGGGTGACAATGAGCAGTTCTTC
TRBD2 - TRBJ2-3 TRBV28 CASSLFRVAGVGTQYF TGTGCCAGCAGTTTATTTAGGGTAGCGGGAGTTGGTACGCAGTATTTT
- - TRBJ1-1 TRBV28 CVTLPGAFF TGTGTTACCCTGCCAGGAGCTTTCTTT
- - TRBJ2-7 TRBV5-6 CASSTGRGTYEQYF TGTGCCAGCAGCACGGGACGGGGGACCTACGAGCAGTACTTC
TRBD1 - TRBJ1-1 TRBV6-1 CASSTDRGDTEAFF TGTGCCAGCAGTACGGACAGGGGGGACACTGAAGCTTTCTTT
TRBD2 - TRBJ2-7 TRBV18 CASSPPDRGLAGVEQYF TGTGCCAGCTCACCACCGGACCGGGGACTAGCGGGAGTTGAGCAGTACTTC
- - TRBJ2-1 TRBV18 CASSPDRGSYNEQFF TGTGCCAGCTCACCCGACAGAGGCTCCTACAATGAGCAGTTCTTC
TRBD2 - TRBJ2-1 TRBV5-1 CASRRTSGRHEQFF TGCGCCAGCAGGAGGACTAGCGGGAGGCATGAGCAGTTCTTC
- - TRBJ2-3 TRBV29-1 CSTSGASGRTDTQYF TGCAGCACCTCGGGGGCTAGCGGCCGCACAGATACGCAGTATTTT
- - TRBJ1-1 TRBV30 CAWRGLWDTEAFF TGTGCCTGGAGGGGACTTTGGGACACTGAAGCTTTCTTT
TRBD1 - TRBJ2-3 TRBV6-4 CASSDRVTDTQYF TGTGCCAGCTCGGACAGGGTCACAGATACGCAGTATTTT
TRBD1 - TRBJ1-6 TRBV28 CASRGDRATINSPLHF TGTGCCAGCAGAGGGGACAGGGCCACGATAAATTCACCCCTCCACTTT
- - TRBJ2-3 TRBV19 CASSLRHGADTQYF TGTGCCAGTAGTCTTCGACACGGGGCAGATACGCAGTATTTT